Listed here are 24 T cell receptor beta chains from one sample, sequenced in a study of post-analysis software for immune sequencing data. Their antigen targets remain unknown. General study points: About five TRBV segments, including TRBV5-6, TRBV5-1 and TRBV20-1, were more frequent in patients than controls.

Unique molecular identifiers had been added to the TCR beta cDNA libraries. Via MiXCR, TCRdb re-called the PCR reads, giving one row per CDR3 protein. Among some 890,000 distinct CDR3 sequences listed, around 50% were seen once. Input material: blood. These receptors all stem from a girl between 10 and 17 years old with multiple sclerosis.

CDR3 bases: TGTGCCAGCAGCTTGAGTAACCGTGCTCTATACAATGAGCAGTTCTTC. This gives the protein CASSLSNRALYNEQFF. This chain uses TRBV7-3 with TRBJ2-1; D gene uncertain. The CDR3 length is 16 residues. Germline lookup yields CDR1 SGHTA and CDR2 FQGTGA. V was shortened by 3 bases and J by 4 bases, with 16 bases between the two germline ends. The entire variable domain, with the rest obtained from reference TRBV7-3 and TRBJ2-1, is as follows: GAGVSQTPSNKVTEKGKYVELRCDPISGHTALYWYRQSLGQGPEFLIYFQGTGAADDSGLPNDRFFAVRPEGSVSTLKIQRTERGDSAVYLCASSLSNRALYNEQFFGPGTRLTVL.

This clonotype was found a few times. V usage is TRBV6-5 and J usage is TRBJ2-5; D not certain. Germline V gene sequence: CDR1 MNHEY, CDR2 SVGAGI. This CDR3 is 11 amino acids long. The CDR3 here is CTTSSGGTQYF. In DNA, the CDR3 is TGTACGACGTCCTCGGGCGGGACCCAGTACTTC.

The gene calls are TRBV4-1 and TRBJ1-2, with 7 bases matching TRBD1. Germline V gene lookup returns CDR1 MGHRA and CDR2 YSYEKL. With 3 bases clipped from V and 8 bases from J, the junction kept 9 bases outside the gene matches. The CDR3 is 14 residues long. CDR3 coding DNA: TGCGCCAGCAGCCACCCCGACAGGGTGCGCGGCTACACCTTC. Protein product: CASSHPDRVRGYTF.

This clonotype was found a few times. One junction end does not reproduce the germline sequence, and a read error may be involved. The V call is TRBV5-1, the J call TRBJ2-3, with 11 positions matching TRBD2. CDR1 and CDR2 (germline): SGHRS, YFSETQ. The CDR3 is 17 amino acids. The CDR3 here is CASSLGLAGGPTDTQYF. CDR3 DNA: TGTGCCAGCAGCTTAGGGCTAGCGGGGGGCCCCACAGATACGCAGTATTTT.

The chain links TRBV5-1 to TRBJ2-1, with 7 bases lining up with TRBD1. Trimming cost V 0 bases and J 12 bases; bases outside gene matches: 12. The CDR3 sequence is 15 residues long. Germline V gene data show CDR1 as SGHRS and CDR2 as YFSETQ. This chain's CDR3 is CASSLAEQGTMRQFF. CDR3 coding DNA: TGCGCCAGCAGCTTGGCCGAACAGGGGACAATGAGGCAGTTCTTC.

The chain has TRBV7-8 and TRBJ1-5; D is uncertain. The CDR3 extends over 13 amino acids. Germline V lookup: CDR1 SGHVS, CDR2 FQNEAQ. The V gene lost 1 base and the J gene lost 7 bases, with 8 bases spanning the gap. The CDR3, as DNA: TGTGCCAGCAGCTTAGAGGTTTCCCAGCCCCAGCATTTT. This encodes CASSLEVSQPQHF.

V gene TRBV20-1 combines with J gene TRBJ1-5; 7 bases are a match to TRBD1. This CDR3 is built from 15 residues. V shed 6 bases and J 0 bases; nucleotides not matched to a gene: 8. The germline V gene has CDR1 DFQATT and CDR2 SNEGSKA (reference sequence). The CDR3 bases are TGCAGTGCAGGGGGGACAGCAAATAGCAATCAGCCCCAGCATTTT. It encodes CSAGGTANSNQPQHF.

This chain joins TRBV5-1 and TRBJ2-1; 12 bases align to TRBD2. The CDR3 spans 20 residues. From germline, CDR1 is SGHRS and CDR2 YFSETQ. The V segment lost 4 bases and the J segment 0 bases; nucleotides outside the gene matches: 14. CDR3 sequence reads: CASSPAWLAGGRSSYNEQFF. The CDR3 DNA reads TGCGCCAGCAGCCCGGCGTGGCTAGCGGGGGGGCGTAGCTCCTACAATGAGCAGTTCTTC.

V gene TRBV4-2 combines with J gene TRBJ2-5, with 7 bases lining up with TRBD2. V shed 4 bases and J 2 bases; nucleotides not matched to a gene: 7. Germline CDR1 is LGHNA and CDR2 is YNFKEQ. The CDR3 spans 15 residues. CDR3 in DNA: TGTGCCAGCAGCCGAGGCGGGAGTGGGCAAGAGACCCAGTACTTC. Its translation: CASSRGGSGQETQYF.

The chain uses TRBV7-9 and TRBJ2-7, with D perhaps being TRBD1 or TRBD2 (5 bases each). Germline loops: CDR1 SEHNR, CDR2 FQNEAQ (reference sequence). Trimming removed 2 bases at V and 3 bases at J, with 17 bases between. The CDR3 has 16 amino acids. The CDR3 reads CASSLRDHGADYEQYF. DNA for the CDR3: TGTGCCAGCAGCTTAAGGGACCACGGGGCGGACTACGAGCAGTACTTC.

V and J are TRBV29-1 and TRBJ2-6, with D unresolved. This CDR3 contains 16 residues. With 4 bases removed from V and 1 base from J, the gap between germline ends came to 14 bases. The V gene's germline CDR1 is SQVTM and CDR2 ANQGSEA. The CDR3 loop is CSVVRVSRSGANVLTF. The CDR3, as DNA: TGCAGCGTTGTAAGGGTCTCGAGGTCTGGGGCCAACGTCCTGACTTTC.

The chain employs TRBV29-1 and TRBJ2-5; D not certain. CDR1 and CDR2 (germline): SQVTM, ANQGSEA. Trimming removed 4 bases at V and 2 bases at J, with 8 bases between. The CDR3 has 12 amino acids. This CDR3 reads CSVVDSQETQYF. The CDR3 DNA sequence: TGCAGCGTTGTTGACTCGCAAGAGACCCAGTACTTC. The variable domain in full, completed from reference TRBV29-1 and TRBJ2-5, reads SAVISQKPSRDICQRGTSLTIQCQVDSQVTMMFWYRQQPGQSLTLIATANQGSEATYESGFVIDKFPISRPNLTFSTLTVSNMSPEDSSIYLCSVVDSQETQYFGPGTRLLVL.

Turning to this clonotype: A much larger clone differs by one base, so this may be a read error. The V call is TRBV20-1, the J call TRBJ2-5; D possibly corresponds to TRBD1 (5 bases). The CDR3 covers 13 residues. The V end was cut by 1 base, the J end by 1 base, with 7 bases between. Germline CDR1 is DFQATT and CDR2 is SNEGSKA (reference sequence). For the CDR3, the DNA is TGCAGTGCTAGAGTGACAGTCCAAGAGACCCAGTACTTC. Translation gives CSARVTVQETQYF.

This chain joins TRBV5-1 and TRBJ2-4; a possible D gene is TRBD1 (6 bases). This CDR3 contains 13 residues. The germline V gene has CDR1 SGHRS and CDR2 YFSETQ. Deletions cut 4 bases from V and 4 bases from J, with 9 bases between. CDR3 residues: CASSRTEKNIQYF. CDR3 in DNA: TGCGCCAGCAGCCGGACAGAGAAAAACATTCAGTACTTC.

The V and J genes are TRBV14 and TRBJ2-1, with TRBD2 matching over 12 bases. The CDR3 covers 18 residues. Germline V gives CDR1 SGHDN, CDR2 FVKESK. After removal of 5 bases from V and 8 bases from J, the junction contained 16 bases not matched to a gene. The CDR3: CASSSPSGRAHPRDEQFF. CDR3 nucleotide sequence: TGTGCCAGCAGCTCCCCTAGCGGGAGGGCCCACCCCCGCGATGAGCAGTTCTTC.

A remark on this clonotype: The CDR3 end shows no conserved phenylalanine or tryptophan, and so a read error is likely. The chain carries TRBV6-6 and TRBJ2-7, with 7 bases aligning to TRBD2. Germline lookup yields CDR1 MNHNY and CDR2 SVGAGI (reference sequence). The CDR3 is 13 amino acids. The ends lost 6 bases at V and 1 base at J; junction bases unmatched: 3. The CDR3 DNA is TGTGCCAGCAGGCCCGGGGGGTCCTACGAGCAGTACTTA. This translates into CASRPGGSYEQYL.

Here the CDR3 reads CASSLSSGRAGEQYF. CDR3 nucleotide sequence: TGTGCCAGCAGCCTTTCTAGCGGGAGGGCGGGCGAGCAGTACTTC. This chain uses TRBV7-2 with TRBJ2-4, with 12 bases lining up with TRBD2. The J call may be in error: the DNA end matches TRBJ2-7 better. Germline values: CDR1 SGHTA, CDR2 FQGNSA. This CDR3 spans 15 amino acids.

The genes are TRBV20-1 and TRBJ2-1; 10 bases line up with TRBD2. Germline CDR1 is DFQATT and CDR2 is SNEGSKA (reference sequence). CDR3 length equals 15 residues. The ends lost 3 bases at V and 4 bases at J; junction bases unmatched: 6. DNA for the CDR3: TGCAGTGCTAGGGGTCTTAGCGGGGGGTACAATGAGCAGTTCTTC. It translates to CSARGLSGGYNEQFF.

The CDR3 coding sequence is TGTGCCAGCAGCTTAGCCCAGGGGGGGTCCGCTAATGGCTACACCTTC. Protein: CASSLAQGGSANGYTF. The chain joins TRBV7-2 to TRBJ1-2; 7 bases map to TRBD1. The CDR3 is 16 residues long. V shed 0 bases and J 6 bases; nucleotides not matched to a gene: 10. CDR1 SGHTA and CDR2 FQGNSA come from the germline V gene.

This chain links TRBV10-3 with TRBJ2-5, with 11 bases matching TRBD1. The J call is doubtful: the DNA matches TRBJ2-7 better. CDR1 and CDR2 (germline): ENHRY, SYGVKD. The CDR3 is 15 amino acids. CDR3 coding DNA: TGTGCCATCAGGCGCGGGACAGGGGGTTATGGCGAGCAGTACTTC. Its protein product is CAIRRGTGGYGEQYF.

The chain employs TRBV6-5 and TRBJ2-5; 9 positions match TRBD2. The CDR3 is made up of 14 amino acids. The germline V gene has CDR1 MNHEY and CDR2 SVGAGI. The V and J ends lost 6 bases and 1 base, in that order; junction bases with no gene match: 3. The CDR3 nucleotides are TGTGCCAGCAGGGCGACTAGCGGCCAAGAGACCCAGTACTTC. This encodes CASRATSGQETQYF.

This clonotype has only a few counts. The chain joins TRBV9 to TRBJ1-6; TRBD1 aligns across 7 bases. CDR1 and CDR2 from the germline V gene are SGDLS and YYNGEE. This CDR3 spans 15 amino acids. The J segment lost 5 bases and the V segment lost 4 bases, leaving 6 bases of the junction unmatched. This CDR3 is CASSPRQGDNSPLHF. DNA for the CDR3: TGTGCCAGCAGCCCCCGACAGGGAGATAATTCACCCCTCCACTTT.

The chain combines TRBV6-6 with TRBJ2-3, with no clear D. This CDR3 region has 14 residues. The V gene lost 0 bases and the J gene lost 2 bases, with 6 bases spanning the gap. Germline CDR1 MNHNY, CDR2 SVGAGI (reference sequence). The CDR3 protein is CASSYSAATDTQYF. CDR3 DNA: TGTGCCAGCAGTTACTCGGCAGCCACAGATACGCAGTATTTT.

The rearrangement links TRBV6-6 to TRBJ2-7; 9 positions agree with TRBD1. The CDR3 length is 16 residues. V was clipped by 5 bases and J by 3 bases; unmatched bases: 11. Germline loops: CDR1 MNHNY, CDR2 SVGAGI (reference sequence). The CDR3 sequence is CASSQSGTGYYYEQYF. The CDR3 DNA sequence: TGTGCCAGCAGTCAATCCGGGACAGGGTACTACTACGAGCAGTACTTC.